This T cell receptor beta chain was found in a study of shared clonotypes between healthy human individuals (dated by TCRdb to the early 2020s). A note on the overall study: The cohort included three men and a couple of women between 18 and 49 years of age. For each donor, CD4 naive and CD4 memory were each given three plates, CD8 naive was given two plates, and CD8 memory was given one plate. Blood TCR repertoires of about 5 healthy adults were deeply sequenced to estimate repertoire size and the extent of clonotype sharing between individuals. Per donor, leukapheresis produced somewhere between about 0.85 and 10 billion PBMCs. Different laboratories and diverse techniques were used to prepare libraries and sequence TCR repertoires, to increase sequencing depth and limit assay-specific biases. Results the study describes overall, beyond this receptor: The small number of donors limited the genetic and exposure-history diversity represented. Across a few donors, 5% to 6% of naive CD4, approximately 4% of naive CD8, under 2.5% of memory CD4, and approximately 0.4% of memory CD8 clonotypes were shared. Pairwise subsampling indicated that sequencing depth was expected to affect the degree of clonotype sharing among donors. Even with the large sequencing depth, rarefaction of the sorted-subset datasets indicated that sequencing was incomplete. Clonotypes shared by all four sorted-subset donors showed higher generation probabilities than non-shared clonotypes. Naive subsets generally had larger estimated clonotype richness than memory subsets. Sampling was restricted to blood, and TCR repertoires in tissue are likely to differ from TCR repertoires in blood.

A note on this clone: Its binding antigen is unknown. Base qualities were left out, and no much larger clone turns up one base away.

TCR CDR3 regions were amplified from genomic DNA by multiplex PCR using the deep immunoSEQ assay. Extracted genomic DNA from each cell subset was spread evenly across all wells of several immunoSEQ 96-well plates, with each plate serving as a replicate. For sorted subsets, roughly 200 ng of genomic DNA, equivalent to some 30,000 T cell genomes, went into each replicate PCR. The purified libraries were quantified using a Qubit 3.0 fluorometer, sized with a Bioanalyzer 2100, and then quantified again using the KAPA Library Quantification kit. Every immunoSEQ 96-well plate was sequenced on a separate single-read 150-cycle Illumina NextSeq 550 flow cell. Per the original workflow: The immunoSEQ output contained only junctional sequences without quality scores, so filtering could not match that applied to full-length reads. To assign V/J genes and CDR3, sequences were annotated against IMGT germline references using PyIR, a Python wrapper for IgBLAST v1.9. Any read was removed if the V/J assignment was weak (E-value above 1e-6), the CDR3 was missing, or the read contained stop codons, out-of-frame junctions, or ambiguous translated residues. V3J clonotypes were defined by identical inferred V gene, J gene, and CDR3 amino acid sequence. Percentage overlap between repertoires was calculated by dividing the number of shared unique clonotypes by the size of the smaller repertoire. Repertoire richness was assessed with RTK rarefaction, the Chao1 estimator, and Recon v2.1 estimates of unobserved clonotypes. Generation probabilities for all TCRbeta clonotypes obtained by the gDNA method from a handful of donors were computed using OLGA. The immuneACCESS repertoire file appears here via TCRdb, limited to in-frame rearrangements. These files lack a portion of the clones; in checked studies, under half of the deficit traces to unresolved V genes, and the cause of the others is not known. D and trimming come from the DNA, and the V and J calls and clone size come from that table. In all, the sample holds more than 900,000 clones, and around three quarters of those were seen once. The ten largest clones represent 0.5% to 0.65% of the sample.

The CDR3 measures 10 amino acids from cysteine to phenylalanine. Only the CDR3 DNA stays, 30 bases, in frame from base 1. Reading the germline V gene gives CDR1 SNHLY and CDR2 FYNNEI. V is reduced by 10 bases and J by 14 bases, leaving a spacing of 17 bases between them. The donors were healthy, HIV-negative adults with no recently reported acute infections or vaccinations. Every donor was a Caucasian adult residing in Nashville, Tennessee, USA. Magnetic negative selection was used to enrich CD4+ T cells, after which naive cells were positively selected on CD45RA and the negative fraction became the memory subset. After blood collection by leukapheresis, PBMCs were isolated using Ficoll-Histopaque density gradient centrifugation and then cryopreserved in the vapor phase of liquid nitrogen. Analytical flow cytometry was used to check the purity and quantity of each magnetically sorted T cell population. Genomic DNA was isolated from every sorted fraction and measured by UV absorbance on a Nanodrop 2000c.

Recombination connected TRBV2 to TRBJ2-5; 6 matching bases give a weak D call of TRBD2. This sequence was found in a man between 18 and 35 years old in good health. Some clones in this sample may be carry-over from other donors' samples. Sequencing input: memory CD4+ T cells from PBMCs. The meaning of the sample's cell subset or site label: CD45RA-negative fraction. The CDR3 in this case is CATASPGTYF. The DNA sequence is TGTGCCACTGCCTCCCCAGGGACTTACTTC.